These 8 T cell receptor beta chains originate from one sample sequenced in a study of patients and donors after allogeneic stem cell transplantation. TCRdb re-analysed the RT-PCR reads in MiXCR, keeping a single row per CDR3 protein. The sample carries about 410,000 distinct CDR3 sequences, 16% recorded once. What was sequenced was blood, either unsorted or a sorted T cell fraction (not recorded which). The receptors were sampled from a human donor who was either an allogeneic HSCT recipient or a stem cell or donor lymphocyte infusion donor (not recorded which). It is not recorded whose cells these are; they may come from a transplant donor.

The chain is built from TRBV14 and TRBJ2-2, with D possibly being TRBD1 (5 bases). Trimming left V 6 bases short and J 4 bases short, with 9 bases between. The germline V gene has CDR1 SGHDN and CDR2 FVKESK. CDR3 length: 13 amino acids. CDR3: CASRLRVTGELFF. DNA for the CDR3: TGTGCCAGCAGACTCAGGGTCACCGGGGAGCTGTTTTTT.

This clonotype was picked up many times. This chain uses TRBV29-1 with TRBJ1-1; 9 bases match TRBD1. J was trimmed by 5 bases and V by 6 bases; bases with no gene match: 16. CDR3 length: 16 residues. CDR1 is SQVTM, CDR2 ANQGSEA, per germline. This CDR3 is CSVTPSGTGRETEAFF. In DNA form, the CDR3 reads TGCAGCGTCACACCCTCCGGGACAGGGAGGGAGACTGAAGCTTTCTTT.

The genes are TRBV7-6 and TRBJ2-7, with 9 positions matching TRBD2. The CDR3 totals 16 residues. Germline lookup yields CDR1 SGHVS and CDR2 FNYEAQ. V lost 4 bases, J lost 0 bases, and 7 bases stayed unmatched. CDR3 in DNA: TGTGCCAGCAGCTCCTTAGCGGGGGCCTCCTCCTACGAGCAGTACTTC. It translates to CASSSLAGASSYEQYF.

This clonotype was detected ten times or more. This chain connects TRBV12-3 or TRBV12-4 to TRBJ2-7; no definite D call. Trimming shortened V by 3 bases and J by 0 bases, and 6 bases separated the two germline ends. The CDR3 covers 13 residues. CDR3 in amino acids: CASSFAISYEQYF. The CDR3 DNA reads TGTGCCAGCAGTTTTGCCATCTCCTACGAGCAGTACTTC.

The chain has TRBV5-1 and TRBJ1-2; TRBD1 matches at 8 bases. Germline-derived CDR1 and CDR2 are SGHRS and YFSETQ. This CDR3 has 15 residues. Trimming at V came to 0 bases and at J to 4 bases, leaving 5 bases not matched to a gene. The CDR3 coding sequence is TGCGCCAGCAGCTTGGAAGGACAGGGATTCTATGGCTACACCTTC. It encodes CASSLEGQGFYGYTF.

There are many counts of this clonotype. The chain couples TRBV5-1 to TRBJ2-1, with 9 bases lining up with TRBD2. Germline-derived CDR1 and CDR2 are SGHRS and YFSETQ. Germline trimming cut 7 bases from V and 3 bases from J; bases unmatched to any gene: 8. The CDR3 contains 15 residues. The CDR3 sequence is CASSRGGRVYNEQFF. CDR3 DNA sequence: TGCGCCAGCTCTCGGGGCGGGAGGGTCTACAATGAGCAGTTCTTC.

The rearrangement links TRBV5-1 to TRBJ2-1; D gene uncertain. The V end lost 4 bases, the J end lost 0 bases, and 17 bases lay between the germline ends. The CDR3 consists of 17 residues. CDR1 is SGHRS and CDR2 is YFSETQ in the germline V gene. The CDR3 region has the DNA TGCGCCAGCAGCCCCTACAATCCTTCCCGCTCCTACAATGAGCAGTTCTTC. Its protein product is CASSPYNPSRSYNEQFF.

In this sample, this clonotype turned up a few times. The CDR3 here is CASSLRTAQETQYF. CDR3 nucleotide sequence: TGCGCCAGCAGCCTCAGGACGGCGCAAGAGACCCAGTACTTC. The chain recombines TRBV4-1 with TRBJ2-5; D is unclear. CDR1 and CDR2 (germline): MGHRA, YSYEKL. This CDR3 is built from 14 residues. V lost 4 bases and J 2 bases, leaving 11 bases between the germline ends.